This TCR beta chain stems from a study of T-cell reconstitution after alpha-beta-depleted transplantation in children. The authors prepared the TCRbeta library with unique molecular identifiers. MiXCR, applied by TCRdb to the PCR reads, yields one record per CDR3 protein. The repertoire has over 100,000 distinct CDR3 sequences, 4.5% to 7.5% of them found once; the top ten carry roughly 6.1%. This clonotype was detected ten times or more. Its target is not known. V lost 3 bases and J lost 0, with 10 bases in between. The CDR3 loop spans 15 amino acids. Study-level findings and limits: Where alpha-beta T cells came from about two months after transplant was reportedly several hundred expanded graft clones.

The chain uses TRBV12-3 or TRBV12-4 and TRBJ2-3; D is perhaps TRBD1 or TRBD2 (5 bases each). The sequencing used PBMCs, mostly from graft donor cells, collected 60 days after TCRalphabeta/CD19-depleted stem cell transplant. The source is a female patient aged 2 to 10 who had a stem cell transplant for Fanconi anemia, so the T cells may come from the graft donor. This CDR3 is CASSFWGISTDTQYF. Written as DNA, the CDR3 is TGTGCCAGCAGTTTTTGGGGGATCAGCACAGATACGCAGTATTTT.